These 5 T cell receptor beta chains originate from one sample sequenced in a study of blood T cell repertoires in COVID-19 (TCRdb year 2020). Library generation was performed with the immunoSEQ multiplex PCR assay. TCRdb retrieved this table from immuneACCESS and kept in-frame rearrangements only. Not all clones are present; in checked studies, unresolved V genes account for under half, and no reason is known for the remainder. This sample holds 300,000 to 450,000 clones; roughly 80% were observed only once. The ten biggest clones cover over 0.95% of the sample. The sample comprised peripheral blood. All receptors come from a human donor with acute or convalescent COVID-19. The donor label of this sample is uncertain.

The CDR3 spells CASSAGGRRNEKLFF. DNA for the CDR3: TGTGCCAGCAGTGCAGGGGGCAGGAGGAATGAAAAACTGTTTTTT. This chain uses TRBV27 with TRBJ1-4; 8 bases align to TRBD1. The CDR3 covers 15 residues. Germline CDR1 and CDR2: MNHEY and SMNVEV (reference sequence). The V gene end was trimmed by 5 bases and the J gene end by 5 bases; junction bases not matched to a gene: 7.

V is TRBV18 and J is TRBJ1-2, with D perhaps TRBD1 (6 bases). The CDR3 runs to 13 residues. V was pared by 3 bases and J by 8 bases, with 13 bases between. Germline CDR1 reads KGHSH; CDR2 reads LQKENI. The CDR3 coding sequence is TGTGCCAGCTCACCCCAACAGGGTGAAGGCTACACCTTC. Its translation: CASSPQQGEGYTF. Full variable domain (rest looked up from reference TRBV18 and TRBJ1-2): NAGVMQNPRHLVRRRGQEARLRCSPMKGHSHVYWYRQLPEEGLKFMVYLQKENIIDESGMPKERFSAEFPKEGPSILRIQQVVRGDSAAYFCASSPQQGEGYTFGSGTRLTVV.

This chain uses TRBV7-2 with TRBJ2-1; 10 bases map to TRBD2. Losses at the gene ends were 1 base for V and 0 bases for J; bases not matched to a gene: 9. The length of the CDR3 is 19 residues. The germline V gene has CDR1 SGHTA and CDR2 FQGNSA. CDR3 sequence (DNA): TGTGCCAGCAGCTTAGGAGGCACTAGCGGGGCCCGCTCCTACAATGAGCAGTTCTTC. Protein sequence: CASSLGGTSGARSYNEQFF.

The rearrangement joins TRBV7-8 to TRBJ2-2, with 7 positions matching TRBD2. The length of the CDR3 is 15 residues. The germline gives CDR1 SGHVS, CDR2 FQNEAQ. V shed 10 bases, J shed 2 bases, and the junction held 10 bases outside the gene matches. CDR3 in amino acids: CATVFGAGNTGELFF. CDR3 coding DNA: TGTGCCACCGTATTTGGAGCGGGAAACACCGGGGAGCTGTTTTTT.

V and J are TRBV30 and TRBJ1-5; D is undetermined. This CDR3 is 15 amino acids long. Germline V lookup: CDR1 GTSNPN, CDR2 SVGIG (reference sequence). V dropped 2 bases and J dropped 2 bases, with 13 bases sitting between them. The CDR3 reads CAWSLEVGGNQPQHF. The CDR3 DNA is TGTGCCTGGAGTTTGGAGGTCGGCGGCAATCAGCCCCAGCATTTT.